The rows below give T cell receptor beta chains drawn from one sample of a study of cytomegalovirus exposure and HLA in healthy donors. Sequenced by immunoSEQ multiplex PCR; TCRdb stores in-frame clones only, minus some. The sample table sets out under 90,000 clones. Sequencing was carried out using PBMCs. Receptor source: a man aged 45-65 years in good health and CMV-seropositive. CDR3s include the opening cysteine and the closing phenylalanine or tryptophan. A D gene is named only where the DNA matches it firmly.

D gene: TRBD1; J gene: TRBJ1-2; CDR3 length: 13; V gene: TRBV7-9; CDR3 protein: CASTYRDREGYTF
D gene: TRBD2; J gene: TRBJ2-1; CDR3 length: 16; V gene: TRBV5-1; CDR3 protein: CASSLGTSGRTNEQFF
D gene: TRBD1; J gene: TRBJ1-5; CDR3 length: 16; V gene: TRBV5-1; CDR3 protein: CASSLPGGDSNQPQHF
D gene: TRBD2; J gene: NA; CDR3 length: 16; V gene: TRBV4-1; CDR3 protein: CASSQDRVAGGYEQYF
D gene: TRBD1; J gene: TRBJ1-1; CDR3 length: 13; V gene: TRBV7-3; CDR3 protein: CASSSQGDTEAFF
D gene: TRBD1; J gene: TRBJ2-4; CDR3 length: 14; V gene: TRBV5-6; CDR3 protein: CASSPRTGENIQYF
D gene: NA; J gene: TRBJ2-1; CDR3 length: 11; V gene: TRBV12-1; CDR3 protein: CASSSARGGFF
D gene: NA; J gene: TRBJ1-1; CDR3 length: 12; V gene: TRBV29-1; CDR3 protein: CSASLQGAEAFF
D gene: NA; J gene: TRBJ1-2; CDR3 length: 13; V gene: TRBV5-4; CDR3 protein: CASSLPGDYGYTF
D gene: NA; J gene: TRBJ1-1; CDR3 length: 13; V gene: TRBV5-1; CDR3 protein: CASSLDSGTEAFF
D gene: NA; J gene: TRBJ2-6; CDR3 length: 17; V gene: TRBV25-1; CDR3 protein: CASSGEAGYSGANVLTF
D gene: NA; J gene: TRBJ1-1; CDR3 length: 13; V gene: TRBV7-2; CDR3 protein: CASSFGLNTEAFF
D gene: NA; J gene: TRBJ1-1; CDR3 length: 15; V gene: TRBV5-1; CDR3 protein: CASSWGGASNTEAFF
D gene: NA; J gene: TRBJ2-1; CDR3 length: 17; V gene: TRBV5-6; CDR3 protein: CASSRGWHRGSYNEQFF
D gene: TRBD1; J gene: TRBJ2-5; CDR3 length: 14; V gene: TRBV9; CDR3 protein: CASSAGQGWETQYF
D gene: NA; J gene: TRBJ1-3; CDR3 length: 15; V gene: TRBV7-8; CDR3 protein: CATHRDTRSGNTIYF
D gene: TRBD1; J gene: TRBJ1-5; CDR3 length: 16; V gene: TRBV28; CDR3 protein: CASRPQQGNQNQPQHF
D gene: NA; J gene: TRBJ1-5; CDR3 length: 14; V gene: TRBV6-6; CDR3 protein: CASSAGAQNQPQHF
D gene: NA; J gene: TRBJ1-1; CDR3 length: 14; V gene: TRBV5-1; CDR3 protein: CASSSSAGGTEAFF
D gene: NA; J gene: TRBJ1-2; CDR3 length: 18; V gene: TRBV5-6; CDR3 protein: CASSLDGFRAGDVYGYTF
D gene: NA; J gene: TRBJ1-1; CDR3 length: 15; V gene: TRBV6-6; CDR3 protein: CASSIPGRGNTEAFF
D gene: TRBD1; J gene: TRBJ1-2; CDR3 length: 14; V gene: TRBV9; CDR3 protein: CASSAGQVGYGYTF
D gene: TRBD1; J gene: TRBJ1-1; CDR3 length: 13; V gene: TRBV19; CDR3 protein: CAGTARKGTEAFF
D gene: NA; J gene: TRBJ1-1; CDR3 length: 15; V gene: TRBV2; CDR3 protein: CASREQGSMNTEAFF